Listed below are T cell receptor beta chains from one sample, sequenced in a study of blood T cell repertoires in COVID-19. The table came from immunoSEQ multiplex PCR; TCRdb's copy has only in-frame clones and leaves some out. The profile shows approximately 300,000 clones, 90% of them singletons. The sample was peripheral blood. These receptors originate from a woman between 25 and 40 years old with COVID-19, enrolled during active disease. The CDR3 runs from the conserved cysteine through the conserved F or W. A D gene is named only where the DNA matches it firmly. Expanded clones are given a class, and other clones once, few, many or no size at all.

abundance,d_gene,j_gene,v_gene,CDR3nt,CDR3aa
-,-,TRBJ1-3,TRBV5-1,TGCGCCAGCAGCCCATTCGGGTCCGGAAACACCATATATTTT,CASSPFGSGNTIYF
-,-,TRBJ1-1,TRBV18,TGTGCCAGCTCACCCTCAGGCCCAGGGACTGAAGCTTTCTTT,CASSPSGPGTEAFF
-,-,TRBJ1-5,TRBV28,TGTGCCAGCAGTTTTTGGAGACAGGGCAATCAGCCCCAGCATTTT,CASSFWRQGNQPQHF
-,-,TRBJ1-1,TRBV5-1,TGCGCCAGCAGCTTGGGCCAGGCCTTTGAAGCTTTCTTT,CASSLGQAFEAFF
-,TRBD2,TRBJ2-2,TRBV3-1/TRBV3-2,TGTGCCAGCAGCTTCCTTAGCGGGACCGGGGAGCTGTTTTTT,CASSFLSGTGELFF
-,-,TRBJ2-7,TRBV7-8,TGTGCCAGCAGCACGAGCTACGAGCAGTACTTC,CASSTSYEQYF
-,TRBD1,TRBJ2-5,TRBV5-1,TGCGCCAGCAGCTTGGACCAGGGGGCGAAAGAGACCCAGTACTTC,CASSLDQGAKETQYF
-,TRBD2,TRBJ2-1,TRBV14,TGTGCCAGCAGCCAAAGGTTCCTAGCGGGAGGGGGTAATGAGCAGTTCTTC,CASSQRFLAGGGNEQFF
-,-,TRBJ1-1,TRBV28,TGTGCCAGCAGTCCGACAACAGTGAACACTGAAGCTTTCTTT,CASSPTTVNTEAFF
few,TRBD1,TRBJ2-7,TRBV6-1,TGTGCCAGCAGTGAGAGGACAGGGGCATCCTACGAGCAGTACTTC,CASSERTGASYEQYF
few,TRBD1,TRBJ1-5,TRBV2,TGTGCCAGCAATGGACAGGGGGGTCATCAGCCCCAGCATTTT,CASNGQGGHQPQHF
-,TRBD2,TRBJ2-7,TRBV4-1,TGCGCCAGCAGCCAAGATTTCGGGACGGCTAGCGGGTTCTCCTACGAGCAGTACTTC,CASSQDFGTASGFSYEQYF
-,TRBD2,TRBJ2-3,TRBV2,TGTGCCAGCAGTATTACTAGAGCGGGAGGGGGCACAGATACGCAGTATTTT,CASSITRAGGGTDTQYF
-,-,TRBJ2-2,TRBV5-1,TGCGCCAGCAGCTTGGCGGAGGTCACCGGGGAGCTGTTTTTT,CASSLAEVTGELFF
-,TRBD1,TRBJ2-7,TRBV6-5,TGTGCCAGCAGCCCGGACAGGGGGGCGCACTACGAGCAGTACTTC,CASSPDRGAHYEQYF
-,-,TRBJ2-1,TRBV3-1/TRBV3-2,TGTGCCAGCAGCCAAGTCGGGAGAGGCGGTGAGCAGTTCTTC,CASSQVGRGGEQFF
-,-,TRBJ1-2,TRBV28,TGTGCCAGCAGCCGGACAGACGTTAATGGCTACACCTTC,CASSRTDVNGYTF
-,-,TRBJ1-1,TRBV3-1/TRBV3-2,TGTGCCAGCAGCCAGACTCGCGGAGGGAGCACTGAAGCTTTCTTT,CASSQTRGGSTEAFF
-,-,TRBJ1-1,TRBV25-1,TGTGCCAGCAGTGTCGGGAGCACTGAAGCTTTCTTT,CASSVGSTEAFF
few,-,TRBJ2-7,TRBV6-5,TGTGCCAGCAGTCGCACTAGTCAGTACGAGCAGTACTTC,CASSRTSQYEQYF
-,-,TRBJ1-4,TRBV30,TGTGCCTGGAGTGTACTTCGGCGGAATAATGAAAAACTGTTTTTT,CAWSVLRRNNEKLFF
-,-,TRBJ2-7,TRBV11-2,TGTGCCAGCAGCTTAGGTGGGGCAGCATCATCAGGGGAGCAGTACTTC,CASSLGGAASSGEQYF